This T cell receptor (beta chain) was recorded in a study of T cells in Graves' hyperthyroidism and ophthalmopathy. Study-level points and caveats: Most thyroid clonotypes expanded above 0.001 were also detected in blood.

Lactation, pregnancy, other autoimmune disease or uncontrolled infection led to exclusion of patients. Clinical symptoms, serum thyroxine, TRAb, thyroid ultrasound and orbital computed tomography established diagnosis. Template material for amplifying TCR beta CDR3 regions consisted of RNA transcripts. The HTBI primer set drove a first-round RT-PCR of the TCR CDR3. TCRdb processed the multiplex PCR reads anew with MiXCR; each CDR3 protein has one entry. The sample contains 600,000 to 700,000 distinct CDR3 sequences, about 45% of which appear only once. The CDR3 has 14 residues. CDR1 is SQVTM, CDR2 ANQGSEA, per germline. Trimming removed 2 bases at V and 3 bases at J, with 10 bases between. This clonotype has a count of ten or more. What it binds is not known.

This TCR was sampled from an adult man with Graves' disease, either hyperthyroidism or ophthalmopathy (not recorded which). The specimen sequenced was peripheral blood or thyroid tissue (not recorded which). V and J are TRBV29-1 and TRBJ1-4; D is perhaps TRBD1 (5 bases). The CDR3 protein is CSVERGLANEKLFF. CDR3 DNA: TGCAGCGTTGAAAGGGGCTTAGCTAATGAAAAACTGTTTTTT. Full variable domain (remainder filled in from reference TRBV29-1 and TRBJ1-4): SAVISQKPSRDICQRGTSLTIQCQVDSQVTMMFWYRQQPGQSLTLIATANQGSEATYESGFVIDKFPISRPNLTFSTLTVSNMSPEDSSIYLCSVERGLANEKLFFGSGTQLSVL.